Listed below are T cell receptor beta chains from one sample, sequenced in a study of T-cell memory formation after mild COVID-19. TCRdb re-called the 5' RACE reads with MiXCR, one entry per CDR3 protein. The table has over 300,000 distinct CDR3 sequences, 20% to 25% seen once. Sequenced: PBMCs or a T cell subset sorted from them (not recorded which). The receptors were gathered from a man aged 18 to 35 who had mild COVID-19 (a few samples of this study predate the infection). Cell type and time point are not known. The CDR3 runs from the conserved cysteine through the conserved F or W. The D gene is left open where the match is weak. Some rows mark clone size as missing; the rest say once, few, many or name a class of expanded clone.

d_call clone_size j_call v_call cdr3_aa cdr3_nt
TRBD2 - TRBJ2-2 TRBV4-2 CASSQVQAGFSGELFF TGTGCCAGCAGCCAAGTTCAAGCGGGGTTTTCCGGGGAGCTGTTTTTT
- - TRBJ1-4 TRBV5-1 CASSSDSGASNEKLFF TGCGCCAGCAGCTCGGACTCGGGAGCCTCTAATGAAAAACTGTTTTTT
- few TRBJ1-1 TRBV29-1 CSVVHTEAFF TGCAGCGTTGTTCACACTGAAGCTTTCTTT
TRBD1 many TRBJ1-2 TRBV5-4 CASSFQGALVGGYTF TGTGCCAGCAGCTTCCAGGGGGCTTTGGTGGGCGGCTACACCTTC
- - TRBJ2-3 TRBV20-1 CSARDRRWDLAPQYF TGCAGTGCTAGAGATAGACGGTGGGACCTGGCTCCGCAGTATTTT
TRBD1 few TRBJ2-2 TRBV28 CASSSGQLTGELFF TGTGCCAGCAGTTCGGGACAGCTCACCGGGGAGCTGTTTTTT
- - TRBJ2-3 TRBV4-1 CASSQDAWGDTQYF TGCGCCAGCAGCCAAGATGCATGGGGGGATACGCAGTATTTT
- - TRBJ2-7 TRBV29-1 CSVEGQGGEQYF TGCAGCGTTGAAGGACAGGGAGGAGAGCAGTACTTC
- - TRBJ2-3 TRBV5-6 CASSSPGFLGAYF TGTGCCAGCAGCTCTCCAGGGTTTCTAGGTGCCTATTTT
TRBD1 few TRBJ1-1 TRBV10-3 CAISDDRDNTEAFF TGTGCCATCAGTGATGACAGGGACAACACTGAAGCTTTCTTT
TRBD1 few TRBJ1-6 TRBV6-2/TRBV6-3 CASSSPGQALHF TGTGCCAGCAGTTCGCCTGGACAGGCCCTCCACTTT
TRBD1 - TRBJ1-2 TRBV27 CASSLSGTGAGYTF TGTGCCAGCAGTTTATCAGGGACAGGGGCTGGCTACACCTTC
TRBD2 many TRBJ2-3 TRBV24-1 CATSDTLAGGPDTQYF TGTGCCACCAGTGACACACTAGCGGGGGGGCCAGATACGCAGTATTTT
TRBD1 - TRBJ1-6 TRBV27 CASRMGTGSSPLHF TGTGCCAGCAGAATGGGGACAGGGAGTTCACCCCTCCACTTT
- - TRBJ2-3 TRBV12-3/TRBV12-4 CASSRPSTVGDTQYF TGTGCCAGCAGTCGGCCCTCCACAGTTGGAGATACGCAGTATTTT
- - TRBJ1-4 TRBV4-2 CASSRGGAATNEKLFF TGTGCCAGCAGCCGCGGGGGGGCTGCAACTAATGAAAAACTGTTTTTT
TRBD1 - TRBJ1-3 TRBV6-5 CASSDRGLGGNTIYF TGTGCCAGCAGCGACAGGGGTTTGGGCGGAAACACCATATATTTT
TRBD1 - TRBJ1-1 TRBV5-1 CASSLDVQGAYTEAFF TGCGCCAGCAGCTTGGATGTTCAGGGGGCCTACACTGAAGCTTTCTTT
- once TRBJ2-6 TRBV12-5 CASGEGTGANVLTF TGTGCTAGTGGTGAGGGGACCGGGGCCAACGTCCTGACTTTC
TRBD1 many TRBJ1-1 TRBV18 CASSPQTGQGAGTEAFF TGTGCCAGCTCACCACAGACGGGACAGGGGGCGGGCACTGAAGCTTTCTTT
- - TRBJ1-4 TRBV12-3/TRBV12-4 CASSLGRQKLFF TGTGCCAGCAGTTTAGGGCGACAAAAACTGTTTTTT
- few TRBJ2-5 TRBV19 CASQGAAETQYF TGTGCCAGCCAAGGGGCGGCAGAGACCCAGTACTTC
- - TRBJ2-3 TRBV6-2/TRBV6-3 CASSYQPTDTQYF TGTGCCAGCAGTTACCAACCTACAGATACGCAGTATTTT
- - TRBJ2-3 TRBV27 CASSRQPSSTDTQYF TGTGCCAGCAGCAGACAGCCTTCTAGCACAGATACGCAGTATTTT
- - TRBJ1-5 TRBV7-2 CASSLDGAGGGRAQHF TGTGCCAGCAGCTTAGATGGCGCCGGAGGGGGTCGGGCCCAGCATTTT
- few TRBJ1-6 TRBV7-2 CASSLVGGDAPLHF TGTGCCAGCAGCTTAGTAGGAGGGGATGCACCCCTCCACTTT
- - TRBJ1-4 TRBV7-9 CASSRQSTNEKLFF TGTGCCAGCAGCCGACAGTCAACTAATGAAAAACTGTTTTTT
TRBD2 few TRBJ2-1 TRBV12-3/TRBV12-4 CASSSGGSPGYNEQFF TGTGCCAGCAGTTCCGGGGGGTCCCCCGGCTACAATGAGCAGTTCTTC
- many TRBJ2-5 TRBV7-7 CASSLGSSRGPETQYF TGTGCCAGCAGCTTAGGTTCTAGCCGGGGACCAGAGACCCAGTACTTC
- many TRBJ1-1 TRBV7-2 CASSFYGGTEAFF TGTGCCAGCAGCTTTTACGGAGGTACTGAAGCTTTCTTT
- many TRBJ1-1 TRBV12-3/TRBV12-4 CASSLYRANTEAFF TGTGCCAGCAGTTTATACAGGGCCAACACTGAAGCTTTCTTT
- - TRBJ2-1 TRBV19 CASGGPLNEQFF TGTGCCAGCGGGGGCCCCCTAAATGAGCAGTTCTTC
- few TRBJ2-3 TRBV4-3 CASSQAGAGDTQYF TGCGCCAGCAGCCAAGCTGGGGCGGGAGATACGCAGTATTTT
- - TRBJ1-6 TRBV7-2 CASRQYDRNSPLHF TGTGCCAGCAGACAATACGATAGAAATTCACCCCTCCACTTT
- - TRBJ1-3 TRBV5-6 CASSYGSTGSGNTIYF TGTGCCAGCAGCTATGGGTCGACGGGCTCTGGAAACACCATATATTTT
- - TRBJ1-1 TRBV5-6 CASSSRTYRPTEAFF TGTGCCAGCAGCTCGAGAACTTACAGACCCACTGAAGCTTTCTTT
TRBD2 - TRBJ2-5 TRBV5-1 CASSSLAGGPVKTQYF TGCGCCAGCAGCTCCTTAGCGGGGGGGCCTGTAAAGACCCAGTACTTC
- few TRBJ1-1 TRBV3-1 CASRRGVIMNTEAFF TGTGCCAGCAGAAGGGGGGTTATAATGAACACTGAAGCTTTCTTT
- - TRBJ2-3 TRBV6-2/TRBV6-3 CASSRRTRGRTDTQYF TGTGCCAGCAGCCGCCGAACCCGGGGGAGGACAGATACGCAGTATTTT
- - TRBJ1-6 TRBV18 CASSPIRGSHNSPLHF TGTGCCAGCTCACCAATCCGGGGGTCCCATAATTCACCCCTCCACTTT
- - TRBJ2-7 TRBV20-1 CSARGPGRRAEQYF TGCAGTGCTAGAGGGCCGGGCCGTCGGGCCGAGCAGTACTTC
- - TRBJ2-7 TRBV12-3/TRBV12-4 CASSLLYEGARQYF TGTGCCAGCAGTTTATTGTATGAGGGTGCTCGGCAGTACTTC
- - TRBJ1-3 TRBV4-1 CASSQVPGGNTIYF TGCGCCAGCAGCCAAGTGCCAGGGGGAAACACCATATATTTT
TRBD1 - TRBJ2-7 TRBV7-8 CASSNRDRASYEQYF TGTGCCAGCAGCAACCGGGACAGGGCGTCCTACGAGCAGTACTTC
TRBD1 - TRBJ2-2 TRBV9 CASSVEGQGTGELFF TGTGCCAGCAGCGTAGAAGGACAGGGAACCGGGGAGCTGTTTTTT
- - TRBJ2-1 TRBV28 CASSPTPGAHEQFF TGTGCCAGCAGTCCGACGCCAGGGGCACATGAGCAGTTCTTC
TRBD1 - TRBJ1-3 TRBV6-5 CASSETGGTGNTIYF TGTGCCAGCAGTGAAACAGGGGGCACAGGAAACACCATATATTTT
- - TRBJ1-5 TRBV6-2/TRBV6-3 CASSYSKWVSNQPQHF TGTGCCAGCAGTTACTCGAAGTGGGTAAGCAATCAGCCCCAGCATTTT
TRBD1 few TRBJ2-3 TRBV7-9 CASSPRDRGNTQYF TGTGCCAGCAGCCCCCGGGACAGGGGAAATACGCAGTATTTT
TRBD2 - TRBJ2-3 TRBV11-2 CASSLPASGGELYF TGTGCCAGCAGCTTACCGGCTAGCGGGGGGGAGTTGTATTTT
TRBD2 - TRBJ2-3 TRBV15 CATSRADIAGGTPDTQYF TGTGCCACCAGCAGAGCCGATATAGCGGGGGGGACCCCAGATACGCAGTATTTT
- - TRBJ2-1 TRBV5-1 CASSLARSVGYEQFF TGCGCCAGCAGCTTGGCGCGTAGCGTGGGATATGAGCAGTTCTTC
- - TRBJ1-2 TRBV6-6 CASSYWRDTNYGYTF TGTGCCAGCAGTTACTGGAGAGATACTAACTATGGCTACACCTTC
- - TRBJ2-2 TRBV24-1 CATSDFHRPGELFF TGTGCCACCAGTGATTTTCACAGGCCCGGGGAGCTGTTTTTT
- - TRBJ1-5 TRBV19 CASSRGGVQDQPQHF TGTGCCAGTAGTAGGGGGGGAGTCCAAGATCAGCCCCAGCATTTT
- - TRBJ1-5 TRBV10-3 CAIGSPDRSRLEPQHF TGTGCCATCGGAAGCCCGGACCGCTCAAGGTTGGAGCCCCAGCATTTT
TRBD2 - TRBJ2-4 TRBV23-1 CASTHRTSGETLAKNIQYF TGCGCCAGCACCCACAGGACTAGCGGGGAGACACTAGCCAAAAACATTCAGTACTTC
TRBD1 - TRBJ2-2 TRBV7-8 CASSFPRQGRELFF TGTGCCAGCAGCTTCCCTCGACAGGGCCGGGAGCTGTTTTTT
- - TRBJ1-5 TRBV20-1 CSASRTGYAQPQHF TGCAGTGCTAGCCGGACGGGTTATGCTCAGCCCCAGCATTTT
TRBD1 few TRBJ2-1 TRBV24-1 CATSATGVGDEQFF TGTGCCACCAGTGCGACAGGGGTAGGCGATGAGCAGTTCTTC